Listed here are 8 T cell receptor beta chains from one sample, sequenced in a study of breast tumors, draining lymph nodes, adjacent tissues. Each CDR3 protein gets one entry after TCRdb re-called the multiplex PCR reads with MiXCR. The sample holds 150,000 to 200,000 distinct CDR3 sequences, roughly 30% seen once. Breast cancer patients provided tissue from their axillary draining lymph nodes. The sample taken for sequencing was axillary lymph node tissue. Every receptor here comes from a female donor with breast cancer. Some clones in this sample may be carry-over from other donors' samples.

This clonotype was observed many times. The chain has TRBV7-9 and TRBJ2-5; TRBD2 aligns across 16 bases. There are 16 residues in the CDR3. J gave up 3 bases and V 5 bases, and 3 bases lay outside the gene matches. The germline CDR1 and CDR2 sequences are SEHNR and FQNEAQ (reference sequence). As DNA, the CDR3 is TGTGCCAGCAGCGTTGGGACTAGCGGGGGGGAAGAGACCCAGTACTTC. It codes for CASSVGTSGGEETQYF. The entire variable domain, with the rest obtained from reference TRBV7-9 and TRBJ2-5, is as follows: DTGVSQNPRHKITKRGQNVTFRCDPISEHNRLYWYRQTLGQGPEFLTYFQNEAQLEKSRLLSDRFSAERPKGSFSTLEIQRTEQGDSAMYLCASSVGTSGGEETQYFGPGTRLLVL.

This clonotype showed up just once. This chain connects TRBV20-1 to TRBJ1-5; D is unclear. Germline assignment: CDR1 DFQATT and CDR2 SNEGSKA (reference sequence). The V and J ends lost 7 bases and 10 bases respectively, with 17 bases between them. This CDR3 has 12 amino acids. The CDR3 coding sequence is TGCAGTGTTAAACTAGCAGGCAGCCCCCAGCATTTT. Translation gives CSVKLAGSPQHF.

The sample holds many counts of this clonotype. V gene TRBV6-1 combines with J gene TRBJ2-7, with D perhaps TRBD2 (5 bases). The CDR3 has 13 residues. Germline CDR1 reads MNHNS; CDR2 reads SASEGT. Trimming took off 6 bases at V and 3 bases at J, with 12 bases between the two ends. The chain's CDR3 is CASSGTSFYEQYF. CDR3 nucleotide sequence: TGTGCCAGCAGCGGCACTAGTTTCTACGAGCAGTACTTC.

This clonotype showed up many times. The V gene is TRBV5-6, the J gene TRBJ2-3, with 7 nucleotides matching TRBD1. With 3 bases clipped from V and 2 bases from J, the junction kept 12 bases outside the gene matches. From germline, CDR1 is SGHDT and CDR2 YYEEEE. This CDR3 contains 17 residues. Here the CDR3 reads CASSSLPGQTFTDTQYF. The CDR3 DNA reads as TGTGCCAGCAGCTCCCTACCGGGACAGACATTCACAGATACGCAGTATTTT.

This clonotype showed up many times. The chain recombines TRBV6-5 with TRBJ2-3, with D perhaps TRBD1 (5 bases). This CDR3 is 16 amino acids long. The germline V gene encodes CDR1 MNHEY and CDR2 SVGAGI. With 9 bases removed from V and 6 bases from J, the gap between germline ends came to 25 bases. The CDR3 DNA is TGTGCCAGTTCCTACCTAGACAGTAACCCCTGGGATACGCAGTATTTT. Translation gives CASSYLDSNPWDTQYF.

This clonotype has a count of ten or more. The genes are TRBV20-1 and TRBJ2-1; TRBD2 aligns across 9 bases. The CDR3 runs 15 residues. With V trimmed by 4 bases and J by 7 bases, 11 bases remained unmatched. The germline CDR1 and CDR2 sequences are DFQATT and SNEGSKA (reference sequence). The DNA of the CDR3 is TGCAGTGCTAAGGCGGCTAGCGGGATTAGTAATGAGCAGTTCTTC. Its translation is CSAKAASGISNEQFF.

The chain carries TRBV5-8 and TRBJ1-3; the D is unclear. Looked up from germline, CDR1 is SGHTS and CDR2 is YDEGEE. CDR3 length equals 14 residues. The ends were cut back, 0 bases at V and 0 bases at J, with 4 bases in the middle. CDR3 amino acids: CASSLAISGNTIYF. CDR3 nucleotides: TGTGCCAGCAGCTTGGCGATCTCTGGAAACACCATATATTTT.

As regards this clonotype: It may be a read error: a sequence one base away is much more abundant. This rearrangement joins TRBV6-1 to TRBJ2-1; D unclear. Germline CDR1 MNHNS, CDR2 SASEGT. Trimming cost V 5 bases and J 3 bases, with 14 bases left between them. This CDR3 comprises 15 residues. The CDR3 DNA sequence: TGTGCCAGCAGTCAAGAAATAGACTTCTACAATGAGCAGTTCTTC. Residues: CASSQEIDFYNEQFF.